Listed below are T cell receptor beta chains from one sample, sequenced in a study of PD-1 blockade in classical Hodgkin lymphoma. Assay used: immunoSEQ multiplex PCR; TCRdb lists only in-frame clones, some missing. The table shows roughly 97,000 clones, with roughly 88% occurring only once. The material sequenced was peripheral blood mononuclear cells (PBMCs), taken at baseline. Receptors were obtained from a human donor with classical Hodgkin lymphoma. CDR3s include the opening cysteine and the closing phenylalanine or tryptophan. A D gene is named only where the DNA matches it firmly. Only part of the rows carry a size: once, few, many, or a class if the clone is expanded.

size: .
J: TRBJ2-1
V: TRBV5-1
D: TRBD2
DNA: TGCGCCAGCAGCTTGAATGCAGGGACTAGGGGGTACAATGAGCAGTTCTTC
CDR3: CASSLNAGTRGYNEQFF

size: once
J: TRBJ1-5
V: TRBV6-1
D: .
DNA: TGTGCCAGCAGGGAGCATAGCAATCAGCCCCAGCATTTT
CDR3: CASREHSNQPQHF

size: .
J: TRBJ2-3
V: TRBV7-3
D: .
DNA: TGTGCCAGCAGCTGGGGGGAGTCAGGCACAGATACGCAGTATTTT
CDR3: CASSWGESGTDTQYF

size: once
J: TRBJ1-1
V: TRBV19
D: .
DNA: TGTGCCAGTAGCCCCCTGGGCAGGGTCGGGTACACTGAAGCTTTCTTT
CDR3: CASSPLGRVGYTEAFF

size: .
J: TRBJ2-3
V: TRBV5-1
D: .
DNA: TGCGCCAGCAGCTTGGGAGGGGTGACAGATACGCAGTATTTT
CDR3: CASSLGGVTDTQYF

size: .
J: TRBJ2-7
V: TRBV6-5
D: .
DNA: TGTGCCAGCAGTTACGGGACTTCTCTCGATGGCGAGCAGTACTTC
CDR3: CASSYGTSLDGEQYF

size: .
J: TRBJ2-7
V: TRBV5-1
D: TRBD1
DNA: TGCGCCAGCAGCTTGGGGACAGGGCCCTACGAGCAGTACTTC
CDR3: CASSLGTGPYEQYF

size: .
J: TRBJ1-2
V: TRBV19
D: .
DNA: TGTGCCAGTAGTATGGGCAATTCTGGCTACACCTTC
CDR3: CASSMGNSGYTF

size: .
J: TRBJ1-1
V: TRBV27
D: .
DNA: TGTGCCAGCAGTCCCCCGACCACTGAAGCTTTCTTT
CDR3: CASSPPTTEAFF

size: once
J: TRBJ2-1
V: TRBV30
D: .
DNA: TGTGCCTGGATGGCCCAAAGCTCCTACAATGAGCAGTTCTTC
CDR3: CAWMAQSSYNEQFF

size: few
J: TRBJ1-1
V: TRBV4-1
D: .
DNA: TGCGCCAGCAGCCAAGCTCTTCAGGGGATGAACACTGAAGCTTTCTTT
CDR3: CASSQALQGMNTEAFF

size: once
J: TRBJ2-1
V: TRBV5-1
D: TRBD2
DNA: TGCGCCAGCAGCTCGGGACTAGCGTACGACTACAATGAGCAGTTCTTC
CDR3: CASSSGLAYDYNEQFF

size: .
J: TRBJ1-5
V: TRBV19
D: .
DNA: TGTGCCAGCCACCCCCGCGGCTCGTTACAGGATCAGCCCCAGCATTTT
CDR3: CASHPRGSLQDQPQHF

size: .
J: TRBJ1-2
V: TRBV20-1
D: .
DNA: TGCAGTGTCAGAGACTATGGCTACACCTTC
CDR3: CSVRDYGYTF

size: .
J: TRBJ2-7
V: TRBV7-6
D: .
DNA: TGTGCCAGCAGCCCAAGCCCCACCTACGAGCAGTACTTC
CDR3: CASSPSPTYEQYF